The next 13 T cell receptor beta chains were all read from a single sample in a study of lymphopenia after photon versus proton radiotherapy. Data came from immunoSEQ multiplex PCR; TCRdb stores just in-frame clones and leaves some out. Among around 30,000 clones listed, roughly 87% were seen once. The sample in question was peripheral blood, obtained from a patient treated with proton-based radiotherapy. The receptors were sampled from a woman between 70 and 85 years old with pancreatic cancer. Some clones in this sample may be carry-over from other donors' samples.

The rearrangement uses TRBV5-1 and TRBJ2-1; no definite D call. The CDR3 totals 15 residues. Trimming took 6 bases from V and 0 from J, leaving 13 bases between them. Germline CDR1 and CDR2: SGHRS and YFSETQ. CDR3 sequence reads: CASNPLPGSYNEQFF. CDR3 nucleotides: TGCGCCAGCAATCCCTTACCGGGCTCCTACAATGAGCAGTTCTTC.

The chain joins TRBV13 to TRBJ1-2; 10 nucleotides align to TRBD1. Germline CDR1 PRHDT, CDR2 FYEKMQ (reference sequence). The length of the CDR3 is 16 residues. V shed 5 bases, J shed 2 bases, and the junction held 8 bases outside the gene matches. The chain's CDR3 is CASSLGTGVTNYGYTF. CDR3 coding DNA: TGTGCCAGCAGCCTGGGGACAGGGGTCACAAACTATGGCTACACCTTC.

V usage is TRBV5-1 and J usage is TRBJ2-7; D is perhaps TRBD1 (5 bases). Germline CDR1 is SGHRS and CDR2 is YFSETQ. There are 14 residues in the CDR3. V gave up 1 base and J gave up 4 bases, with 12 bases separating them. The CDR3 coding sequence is TGCGCCAGCAGCTTGACACAGGACCCTTACGAGCAGTACTTC. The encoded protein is CASSLTQDPYEQYF. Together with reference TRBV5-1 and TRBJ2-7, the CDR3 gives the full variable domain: KAGVTQTPRYLIKTRGQQVTLSCSPISGHRSVSWYQQTPGQGLQFLFEYFSETQRNKGNFPGRFSGRQFSNSRSEMNVSTLELGDSALYLCASSLTQDPYEQYFGPGTRLTVT.

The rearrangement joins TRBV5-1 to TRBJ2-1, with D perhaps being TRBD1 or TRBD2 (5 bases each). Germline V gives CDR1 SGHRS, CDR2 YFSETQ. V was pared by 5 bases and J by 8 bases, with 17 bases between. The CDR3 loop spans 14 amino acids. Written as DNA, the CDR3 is TGCGCCAGCAGTCCCTTAACGGGACGAGATGAGCAGTTCTTC. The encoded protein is CASSPLTGRDEQFF.

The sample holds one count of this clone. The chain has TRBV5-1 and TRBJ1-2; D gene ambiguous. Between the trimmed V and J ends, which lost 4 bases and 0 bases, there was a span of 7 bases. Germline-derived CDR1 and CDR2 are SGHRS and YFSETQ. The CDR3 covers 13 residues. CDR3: CASSQTTNYGYTF. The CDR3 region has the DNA TGCGCCAGCAGCCAGACAACTAACTATGGCTACACCTTC.

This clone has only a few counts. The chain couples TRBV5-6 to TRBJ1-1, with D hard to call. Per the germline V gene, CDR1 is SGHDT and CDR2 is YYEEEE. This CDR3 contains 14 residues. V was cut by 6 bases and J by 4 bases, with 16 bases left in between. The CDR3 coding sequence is TGTGCCAGCACCCTCCGGGCAGCAAGCACTGAAGCTTTCTTT. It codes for CASTLRAASTEAFF. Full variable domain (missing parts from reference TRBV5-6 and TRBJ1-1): DAGVTQSPTHLIKTRGQQVTLRCSPKSGHDTVSWYQQALGQGPQFIFQYYEEEERQRGNFPDRFSGHQFPNYSSELNVNALLLGDSALYLCASTLRAASTEAFFGQGTRLTVV.

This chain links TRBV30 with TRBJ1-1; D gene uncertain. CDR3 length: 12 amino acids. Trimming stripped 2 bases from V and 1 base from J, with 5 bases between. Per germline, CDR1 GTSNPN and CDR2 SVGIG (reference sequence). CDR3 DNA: TGTGCCTGGAGTAGGGCGAACACTGAAGCTTTCTTT. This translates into CAWSRANTEAFF.

The CDR3 here is CASSLNSGETQYF. The CDR3 coding sequence is TGTGCCAGCAGCTTAAATAGCGGAGAGACCCAGTACTTC. The chain combines TRBV7-3 with TRBJ2-5; tentatively, D is TRBD2 (6 bases). CDR1 SGHTA and CDR2 FQGTGA come from the germline V gene. The CDR3 runs to 13 residues. V lost 1 base and J lost 4, with 7 bases in between.

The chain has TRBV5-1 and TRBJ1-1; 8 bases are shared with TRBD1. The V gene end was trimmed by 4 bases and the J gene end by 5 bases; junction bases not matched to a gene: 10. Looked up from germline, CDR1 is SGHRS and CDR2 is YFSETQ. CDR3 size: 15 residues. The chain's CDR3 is CASSPGQGHITEAFF. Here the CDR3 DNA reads TGCGCCAGCAGCCCTGGACAGGGCCATATTACTGAAGCTTTCTTT.

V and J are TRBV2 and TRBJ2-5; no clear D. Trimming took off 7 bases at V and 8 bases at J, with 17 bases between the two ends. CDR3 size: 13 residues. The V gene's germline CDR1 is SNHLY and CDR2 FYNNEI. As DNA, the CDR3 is TGTGCCAGCACCCTGTCGCAGTGGGGAACCCAGTACTTC. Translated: CASTLSQWGTQYF.

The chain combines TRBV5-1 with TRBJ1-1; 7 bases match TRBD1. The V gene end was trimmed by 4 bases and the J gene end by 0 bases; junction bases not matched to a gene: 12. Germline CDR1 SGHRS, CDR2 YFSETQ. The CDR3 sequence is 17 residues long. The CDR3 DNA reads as TGCGCCAGCAGCGGCGGAGGCTACAGGGGAATGAACACTGAAGCTTTCTTT. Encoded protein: CASSGGGYRGMNTEAFF. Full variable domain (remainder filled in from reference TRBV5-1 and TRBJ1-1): KAGVTQTPRYLIKTRGQQVTLSCSPISGHRSVSWYQQTPGQGLQFLFEYFSETQRNKGNFPGRFSGRQFSNSRSEMNVSTLELGDSALYLCASSGGGYRGMNTEAFFGQGTRLTVV.

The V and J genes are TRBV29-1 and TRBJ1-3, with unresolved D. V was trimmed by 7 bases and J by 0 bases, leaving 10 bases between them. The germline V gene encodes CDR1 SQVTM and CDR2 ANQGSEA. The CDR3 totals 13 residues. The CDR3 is CSAEENSGNTIYF. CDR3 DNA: TGCAGCGCTGAGGAGAACTCTGGAAACACCATATATTTT.

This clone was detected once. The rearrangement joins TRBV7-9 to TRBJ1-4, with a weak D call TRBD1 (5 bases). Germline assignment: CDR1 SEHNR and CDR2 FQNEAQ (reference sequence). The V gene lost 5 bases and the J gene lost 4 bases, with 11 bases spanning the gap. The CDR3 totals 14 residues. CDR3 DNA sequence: TGTGCCAGCAGCAAAGGGACGGATAATGAAAAACTGTTTTTT. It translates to CASSKGTDNEKLFF.